This T cell receptor (beta chain) was recovered during a study of blood T cell repertoires in COVID-19. Trimming cost V 0 bases and J 2 bases, with 9 bases left between them. Per the germline V gene, CDR1 is SGHKS and CDR2 is YYEKEE (reference sequence). The CDR3 runs 15 residues. Participants came from 20 to 25 US areas, aged about 18 to 100 years. Allocation to cohorts depended on clinical history reported by the participants. Exposed study participants had met a COVID-19 case within 2 weeks before entry. TCRdb's table, derived via immunoSEQ multiplex PCR, lists solely in-frame clones and lacks some. The table records some 340,000 clones, approximately 91% of them present only once.

This clonotype was obtained from a woman aged 25 to 39 who had been exposed to COVID-19. The chain joins TRBV5-5 to TRBJ1-5; D is undetermined. The sequenced material came from PBMCs or T cells enriched from blood (not recorded which). The CDR3 here is CASSLDGRGNQPQHF. CDR3 nucleotide sequence: TGTGCCAGCAGCTTGGATGGGCGGGGCAATCAGCCCCAGCATTTT.